A selection of T cell receptor beta chains follows, all from one sample in a study of CXCR3-negative and CXCR3-positive naive CD8 T cells. TCRdb re-called the 5' RACE reads; one entry per CDR3 protein, DNA not given. The sample has tens of thousands of distinct CDR3 sequences. What was sequenced was naive CXCR3+ CD8+ T cells from blood. The receptors originated from a human donor in good health. Some clones in this sample may be carry-over from other donors' samples. Each CDR3 is given with its conserved first and last residue.

V	length	J	CDR3
TRBV6-2/TRBV6-3	15	TRBJ2-7	CASSYPRDRGYEQYF
TRBV19	14	TRBJ2-7	CASSILGGTYEQYF
TRBV6-2/TRBV6-3	11	TRBJ2-7	CATGQGYEQYF
TRBV3-1	12	TRBJ2-2	CASSQGTGELFF
TRBV20-1	12	TRBJ2-7	CSARTGTYEQYF
TRBV7-2	15	TRBJ2-1	CASSSTGVRDNEQFF
TRBV7-9	13	TRBJ1-2	CASSAELRSGYTF
TRBV28	16	TRBJ2-5	CASSDFPSGRGETQYF
TRBV4-1	15	TRBJ2-7	CASSLPGQGRSEQYF
TRBV12-3/TRBV12-4	13	TRBJ2-7	CASSFGVSYEQYF
TRBV28	16	TRBJ2-1	CASGPARGSGDNEQFF
TRBV27	16	TRBJ2-7	CASSPPQGRAPYEQYF
TRBV6-2/TRBV6-3	18	TRBJ2-3	CASSYSILGGTDTDTQYF
TRBV4-1	15	TRBJ2-5	CASSQLDGGQETQYF
TRBV7-9	13	TRBJ1-3	CASSFDTGDTIYF
TRBV5-1	15	TRBJ2-5	CASSSRGGQQETQYF
TRBV5-5	17	TRBJ1-1	CASSLAAGATPNTEAFF